The present TCR beta chain was sequenced within a study of blood T cell repertoires in COVID-19. Overall study context: Material from acute and convalescent COVID-19 was sourced from the United States, Italy and Spain. Nucleic acid was either cDNA or gDNA, and it came from T cells, B-cell-depleted T cells, or PBMCs.

Authors' data handling: Cell counts per sample came from amplifying reference gene primers. Method: immunoSEQ multiplex PCR; TCRdb's copy keeps in-frame clones and lacks some. From that table come the V and J calls and clone size; the DNA was used to work out D and trimming. The data hold about 89,000 clones, with around 85% observed a single time. The CDR3 totals 15 residues. Germline V lookup: CDR1 MGHRA, CDR2 YSYEKL. V dropped 0 bases and J dropped 4 bases, with 12 bases sitting between them. The source material was peripheral blood. The clonotype originates from a woman aged 80 or over with acute or convalescent COVID-19. The rearrangement links TRBV4-1 to TRBJ1-2; the D gene is possibly TRBD1 (5 bases). CDR3 sequence reads: CASSQEWGEGYGYTF. The CDR3 bases are TGCGCCAGCAGCCAAGAATGGGGGGAAGGCTATGGCTACACCTTC.